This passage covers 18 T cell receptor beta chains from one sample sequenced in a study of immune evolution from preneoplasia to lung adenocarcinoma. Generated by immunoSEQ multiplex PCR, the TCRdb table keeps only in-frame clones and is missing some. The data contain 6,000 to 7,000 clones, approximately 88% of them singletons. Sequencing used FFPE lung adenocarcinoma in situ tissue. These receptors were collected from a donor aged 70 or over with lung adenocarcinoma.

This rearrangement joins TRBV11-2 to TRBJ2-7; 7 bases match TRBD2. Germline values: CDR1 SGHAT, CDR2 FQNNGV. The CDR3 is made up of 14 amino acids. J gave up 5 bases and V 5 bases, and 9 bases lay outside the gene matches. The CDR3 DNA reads TGTGCCAGCAGCCCTACTAGCGTAGTTAACGAGCAGTACTTC. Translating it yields CASSPTSVVNEQYF.

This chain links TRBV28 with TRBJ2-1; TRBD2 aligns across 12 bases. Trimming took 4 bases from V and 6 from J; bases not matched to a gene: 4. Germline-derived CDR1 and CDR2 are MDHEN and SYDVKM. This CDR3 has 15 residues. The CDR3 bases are TGTGCCAGCAGTTCCCGACTAGCGGGAGTCAATGAGCAGTTCTTC. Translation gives CASSSRLAGVNEQFF.

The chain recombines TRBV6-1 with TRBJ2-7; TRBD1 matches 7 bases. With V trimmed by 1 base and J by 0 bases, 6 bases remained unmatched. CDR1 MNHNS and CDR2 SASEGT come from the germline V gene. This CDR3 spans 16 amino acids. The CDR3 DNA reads TGTGCCAGCAGTGAAGGGGCGGCAGGGGGCTCCTACGAGCAGTACTTC. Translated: CASSEGAAGGSYEQYF.

CDR3 coding DNA: TGTGCCAGCAGCGTAGGCCCCGTTCAAATCTACGAGCAGTACTTC. It is translated as CASSVGPVQIYEQYF. V is TRBV9 and J is TRBJ2-7, with unresolved D. Germline values: CDR1 SGDLS, CDR2 YYNGEE. This CDR3 has 15 residues. With 0 bases removed from V and 3 bases from J, the gap between germline ends came to 13 bases.

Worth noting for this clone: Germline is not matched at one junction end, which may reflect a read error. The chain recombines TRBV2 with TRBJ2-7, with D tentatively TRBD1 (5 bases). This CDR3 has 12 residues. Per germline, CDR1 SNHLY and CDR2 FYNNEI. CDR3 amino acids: CASSGQTYEQYF. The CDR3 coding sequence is TGTGCCAGCAGTGGACAGACCTACGAGCAGTATTTC.

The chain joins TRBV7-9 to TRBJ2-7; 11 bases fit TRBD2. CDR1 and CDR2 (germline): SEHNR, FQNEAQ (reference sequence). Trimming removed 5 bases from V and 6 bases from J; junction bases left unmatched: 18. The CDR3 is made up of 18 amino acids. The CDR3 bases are TGTGCCAGCAGCCCCAAGGGACTAGCGGAGGTGTGGATCTCCGAGCAGTACTTC. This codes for CASSPKGLAEVWISEQYF.

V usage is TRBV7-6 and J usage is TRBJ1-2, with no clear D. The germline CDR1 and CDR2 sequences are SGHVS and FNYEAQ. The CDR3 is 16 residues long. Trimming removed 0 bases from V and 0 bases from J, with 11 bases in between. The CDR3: CASSLAPGHPNYGYTF. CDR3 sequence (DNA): TGTGCCAGCAGCTTAGCCCCAGGTCATCCTAACTATGGCTACACCTTC.

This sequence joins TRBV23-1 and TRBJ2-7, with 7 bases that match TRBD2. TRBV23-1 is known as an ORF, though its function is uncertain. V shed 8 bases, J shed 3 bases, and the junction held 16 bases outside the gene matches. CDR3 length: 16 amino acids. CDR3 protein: CASALAGRVTIYEQYF. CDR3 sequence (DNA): TGCGCCAGCGCATTGGCTGGGAGGGTTACAATCTACGAGCAGTACTTC.

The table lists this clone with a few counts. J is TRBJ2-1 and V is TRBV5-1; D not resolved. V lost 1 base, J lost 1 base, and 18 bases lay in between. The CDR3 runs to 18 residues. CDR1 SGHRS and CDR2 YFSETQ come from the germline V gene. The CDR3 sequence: CASSLKLSVGGSYNEQFF. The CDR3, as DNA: TGCGCCAGCAGCTTGAAGCTGTCCGTGGGTGGGTCCTACAATGAGCAGTTCTTC. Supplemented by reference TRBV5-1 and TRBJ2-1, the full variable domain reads KAGVTQTPRYLIKTRGQQVTLSCSPISGHRSVSWYQQTPGQGLQFLFEYFSETQRNKGNFPGRFSGRQFSNSRSEMNVSTLELGDSALYLCASSLKLSVGGSYNEQFFGPGTRLTVL.

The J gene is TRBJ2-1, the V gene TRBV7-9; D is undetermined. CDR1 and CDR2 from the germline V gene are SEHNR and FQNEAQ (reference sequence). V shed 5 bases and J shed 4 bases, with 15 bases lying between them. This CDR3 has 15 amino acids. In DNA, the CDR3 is TGTGCCAGCAGCCCCCGCGGTAGCAGGTACAATGAGCAGTTCTTC. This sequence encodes CASSPRGSRYNEQFF.

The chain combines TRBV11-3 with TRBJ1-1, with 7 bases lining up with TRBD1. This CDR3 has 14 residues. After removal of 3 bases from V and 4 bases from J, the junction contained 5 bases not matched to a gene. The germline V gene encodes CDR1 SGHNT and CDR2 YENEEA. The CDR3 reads CASSFPGQFTEAFF. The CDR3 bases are TGTGCCAGCAGCTTCCCGGGACAGTTCACTGAAGCTTTCTTT.

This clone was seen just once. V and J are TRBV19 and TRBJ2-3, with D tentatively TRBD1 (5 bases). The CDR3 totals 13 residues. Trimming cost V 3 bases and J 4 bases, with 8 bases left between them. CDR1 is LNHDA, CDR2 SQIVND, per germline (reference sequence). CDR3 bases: TGTGCCAGTAGTATCAGGGTCTCAGATACGCAGTATTTT. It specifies CASSIRVSDTQYF. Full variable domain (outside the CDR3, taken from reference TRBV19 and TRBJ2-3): DGGITQSPKYLFRKEGQNVTLSCEQNLNHDAMYWYRQDPGQGLRLIYYSQIVNDFQKGDIAEGYSVSREKKESFPLTVTSAQKNPTAFYLCASSIRVSDTQYFGPGTRLTVL.

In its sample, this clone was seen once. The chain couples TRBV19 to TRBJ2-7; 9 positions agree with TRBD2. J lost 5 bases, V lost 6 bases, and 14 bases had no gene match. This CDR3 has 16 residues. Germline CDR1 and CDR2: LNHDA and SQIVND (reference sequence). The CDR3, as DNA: TGTGCCAGTAGCTCCGGGACTAGCCCATCTCGGAACGAGCAGTACTTC. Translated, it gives CASSSGTSPSRNEQYF.

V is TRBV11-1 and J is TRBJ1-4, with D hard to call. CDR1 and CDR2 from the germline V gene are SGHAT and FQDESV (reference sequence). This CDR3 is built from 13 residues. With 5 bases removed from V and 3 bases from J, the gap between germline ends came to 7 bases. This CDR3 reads CASSLRPNEKLFF. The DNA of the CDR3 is TGTGCCAGCAGCCTTAGACCTAATGAAAAACTGTTTTTT.

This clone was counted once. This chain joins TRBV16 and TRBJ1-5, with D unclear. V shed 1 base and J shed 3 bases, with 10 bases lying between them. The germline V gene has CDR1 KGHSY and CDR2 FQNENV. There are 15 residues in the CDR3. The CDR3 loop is CASSQFVGDNQPQHF. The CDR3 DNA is TGTGCCAGCAGCCAATTCGTCGGTGACAATCAGCCCCAGCATTTT.

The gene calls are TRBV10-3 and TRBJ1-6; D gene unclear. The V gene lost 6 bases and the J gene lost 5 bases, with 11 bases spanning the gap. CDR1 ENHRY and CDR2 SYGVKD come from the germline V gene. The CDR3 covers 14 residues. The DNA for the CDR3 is TGTGCCATCAGGAGAGACACCAATAATTCACCCCTCCACTTT. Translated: CAIRRDTNNSPLHF.

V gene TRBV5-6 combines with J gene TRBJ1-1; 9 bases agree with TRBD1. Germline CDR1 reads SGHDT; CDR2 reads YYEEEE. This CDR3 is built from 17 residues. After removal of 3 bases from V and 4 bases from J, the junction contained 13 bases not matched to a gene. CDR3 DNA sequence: TGTGCCAGCAGCTACTGGACAGGGGTTAAGGCGAGCACTGAAGCTTTCTTT. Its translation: CASSYWTGVKASTEAFF.

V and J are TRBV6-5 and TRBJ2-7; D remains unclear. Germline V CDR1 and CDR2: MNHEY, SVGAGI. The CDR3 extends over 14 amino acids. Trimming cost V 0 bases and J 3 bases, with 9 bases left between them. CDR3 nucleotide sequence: TGTGCCAGCAGTTACTCGAGGCGGAGCTACGAGCAGTACTTC. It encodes CASSYSRRSYEQYF.